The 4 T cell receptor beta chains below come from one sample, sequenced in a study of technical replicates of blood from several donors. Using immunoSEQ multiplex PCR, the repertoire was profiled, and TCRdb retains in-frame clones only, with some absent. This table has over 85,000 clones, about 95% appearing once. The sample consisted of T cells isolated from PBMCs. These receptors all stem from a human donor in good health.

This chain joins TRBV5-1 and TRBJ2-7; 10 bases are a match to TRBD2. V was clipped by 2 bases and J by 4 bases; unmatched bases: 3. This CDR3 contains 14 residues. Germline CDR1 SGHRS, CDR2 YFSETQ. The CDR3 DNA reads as TGCGCCAGCAGCTTCGGGACTAGCGATTACGAGCAGTACTTC. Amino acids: CASSFGTSDYEQYF.

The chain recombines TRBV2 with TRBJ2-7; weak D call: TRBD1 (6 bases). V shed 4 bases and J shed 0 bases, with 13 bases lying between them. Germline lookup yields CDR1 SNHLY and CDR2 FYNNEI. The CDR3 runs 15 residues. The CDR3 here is CASSGGQITSYEQYF. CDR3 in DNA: TGTGCCAGCAGTGGCGGACAGATAACCTCCTACGAGCAGTACTTC.

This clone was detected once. CDR3 residues: CASSSYDRYNNEQFF. DNA for the CDR3: TGTGCCAGCAGTTCATACGACAGGTATAACAATGAGCAGTTCTTC. V gene TRBV6-5 combines with J gene TRBJ2-1; tentatively, D is TRBD1 (6 bases). CDR3 size: 15 residues. V gave up 4 bases and J gave up 5 bases, with 15 bases separating them. Germline loops: CDR1 MNHEY, CDR2 SVGAGI.

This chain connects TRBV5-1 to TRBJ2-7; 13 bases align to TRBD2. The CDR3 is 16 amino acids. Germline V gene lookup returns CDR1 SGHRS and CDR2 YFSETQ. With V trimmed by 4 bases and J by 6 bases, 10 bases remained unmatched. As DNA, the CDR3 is TGCGCCAGCAGCCGGACGGATGGGACTAGCGGGGCCGAGCAGTACTTC. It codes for CASSRTDGTSGAEQYF.